This record concerns one T cell receptor (beta chain) sequence. What it binds is not known. This entry is derived from a study of OX40 agonist ivuxolimab in advanced cancers. Deletions cut 5 bases from V and 3 bases from J, with 20 bases between. The germline V gene encodes CDR1 SGHAT and CDR2 FQNNGV. The CDR3 runs to 16 residues. General study findings and limits: In the expanded peripheral T cells, antigen specificity was never determined. With doses of 0.1 to 3.0 mg/kg, CD4+ and CD8+ blood T cells had undergone clonal expansion by week 6.

No patient had autoimmune disease or received systemic immunosuppression. Method: immunoSEQ multiplex PCR; TCRdb's copy keeps in-frame clones and lacks some. The table has tens of thousands of clones, roughly 91% seen once; the top ten hold over 20%. The V and J genes are TRBV11-2 and TRBJ2-7; D not certain. The sequence came from an adult with an advanced solid tumor such as melanoma, head and neck, liver or kidney cancer. The sequenced sample was CD4+ or CD8+ T cells sorted from blood, obtained in a trial of the OX40 agonist ivuxolimab. This CDR3 is CASSPYPTVANYEQYF. CDR3 nucleotides: TGTGCCAGCAGCCCTTACCCGACGGTAGCAAACTACGAGCAGTACTTC.